The rows below give T cell receptor beta chains drawn from one sample of a study of shared clonotypes between healthy human individuals. Clones were read by immunoSEQ multiplex PCR, and TCRdb kept only the in-frame ones, dropping some. The table has 2 million to 2.5 million clones, more than 80% seen once. Material for sequencing was naive CD4+ T cells from PBMCs. The origin of the receptors is a man between 18 and 35 years old in good health. Some clones in this sample may be carry-over from other donors' samples. CDR3s include the opening cysteine and the closing phenylalanine or tryptophan. The D gene is left open where the match is weak. Some rows have no size entry. The others give once, few or many, or a class for an expanded clone.

V gene: TRBV7-8; D gene: TRBD1; clone size: -; J gene: TRBJ2-7; CDR3 DNA: TGTGCCAGCAGCTTAAGGGGGCGAGGTGCAGCCCCCCGGCAGTACTTC; CDR3 protein: CASSLRGRGAAPRQYF
V gene: TRBV2; D gene: TRBD2; clone size: once; J gene: TRBJ2-7; CDR3 DNA: TGTGCCAGCAGGAGAGCGGGACGGGGCGAGCAGTACTTC; CDR3 protein: CASRRAGRGEQYF
V gene: TRBV29-1; D gene: -; clone size: -; J gene: TRBJ1-1; CDR3 DNA: TGCAGCGTTGGAGATGACAGGAGGGCTTTCTTT; CDR3 protein: CSVGDDRRAFF
V gene: TRBV6-4; D gene: -; clone size: -; J gene: TRBJ1-5; CDR3 DNA: TGTGCCAGCAGTGACTCAATGGGTTGGGGCAATCAGCCCCAGCATTTT; CDR3 protein: CASSDSMGWGNQPQHF
V gene: TRBV5-1; D gene: TRBD1; clone size: -; J gene: TRBJ1-5; CDR3 DNA: TGCGCCAGCAGCCCGGGACAGGGAGGGGGTCAGCCCCAGCATTTT; CDR3 protein: CASSPGQGGGQPQHF
V gene: TRBV18; D gene: TRBD1; clone size: -; J gene: TRBJ1-6; CDR3 DNA: TGTGCCAGCTCGCCAACAGGGGATAATTCACCCCTCCACTTT; CDR3 protein: CASSPTGDNSPLHF
V gene: TRBV27; D gene: -; clone size: -; J gene: TRBJ2-1; CDR3 DNA: TGTGCCAGCAGTTTAACGGCCGAGTTCTTC; CDR3 protein: CASSLTAEFF
V gene: TRBV28; D gene: -; clone size: -; J gene: TRBJ2-5; CDR3 DNA: TGTGCCAGCAGTGGGGTCGGGGAGACCCAGTACTTC; CDR3 protein: CASSGVGETQYF
V gene: TRBV9; D gene: -; clone size: -; J gene: TRBJ2-5; CDR3 DNA: TGTGCCAGCAGCGTAGACGAGACCCAGTACTTC; CDR3 protein: CASSVDETQYF
V gene: TRBV9; D gene: TRBD2; clone size: -; J gene: TRBJ2-3; CDR3 DNA: TGTGCCAGCAGCGAGCTAGCGGGAGGATACGATACGCAGTATTTT; CDR3 protein: CASSELAGGYDTQYF
V gene: TRBV25-1; D gene: TRBD1; clone size: -; J gene: TRBJ1-4; CDR3 DNA: TGTGCCAGCAGTGAAGTTAGGACAGGAACTAATGAAAAACTGTTTTTT; CDR3 protein: CASSEVRTGTNEKLFF
V gene: TRBV18; D gene: -; clone size: -; J gene: TRBJ1-6; CDR3 DNA: TGTGCCAGCTCACCACCGACGAATTTTAATTCACCCCTCCACTTT; CDR3 protein: CASSPPTNFNSPLHF
V gene: TRBV7-9; D gene: -; clone size: -; J gene: TRBJ2-5; CDR3 DNA: TGTGCCAGCAGCTTAGCACTTCCAGGGCAAGAGACCCAGTACTTC; CDR3 protein: CASSLALPGQETQYF
V gene: TRBV7-2; D gene: -; clone size: -; J gene: TRBJ2-7; CDR3 DNA: TGTGCCAGCAGCTTAGATGGGGACCACTCCTACGAGCAGTACTTC; CDR3 protein: CASSLDGDHSYEQYF
V gene: TRBV5-6; D gene: TRBD1; clone size: -; J gene: TRBJ2-7; CDR3 DNA: TGTGCCAGCAACAGGGACAGGGGGGGCTCCTACGAGCAGTACTTC; CDR3 protein: CASNRDRGGSYEQYF
V gene: TRBV7-9; D gene: TRBD2; clone size: -; J gene: TRBJ2-7; CDR3 DNA: TGTGCCAGCAGCTTAGCTCGCCTAGCGGGATCCTACTTC; CDR3 protein: CASSLARLAGSYF
V gene: TRBV7-2; D gene: TRBD2; clone size: -; J gene: TRBJ2-5; CDR3 DNA: TGTGCCAGCAGCCAGACTAGCGGGAGGGTGGAGACCCAGTACTTC; CDR3 protein: CASSQTSGRVETQYF
V gene: TRBV7-8; D gene: TRBD2; clone size: once; J gene: TRBJ2-1; CDR3 DNA: TGTGCCAGCAGCTTTCCCGAAAACCAAAAGACTAGCGGGAGTGTCGATGAGCAGTTCTTC; CDR3 protein: CASSFPENQKTSGSVDEQFF
V gene: TRBV5-1; D gene: TRBD1; clone size: -; J gene: TRBJ1-4; CDR3 DNA: TGCGCCAGCAGCCTCCGAACAGGGGGCTGGGAAAAACTGTTTTTT; CDR3 protein: CASSLRTGGWEKLFF
V gene: TRBV30; D gene: -; clone size: -; J gene: TRBJ1-2; CDR3 DNA: TGTGCCTGGAGTGTACTCGGCAGGGCGGGTGGCTACACCTTC; CDR3 protein: CAWSVLGRAGGYTF
V gene: TRBV28; D gene: -; clone size: -; J gene: TRBJ2-4; CDR3 DNA: TGTGCCAGCAGTTCGAGGGGCGCGGGCAAAAACATTCAGTACTTC; CDR3 protein: CASSSRGAGKNIQYF
V gene: TRBV5-1; D gene: TRBD1; clone size: few; J gene: TRBJ1-4; CDR3 DNA: TGCGCCAGCAGCTTACAGGGGTCTAATGAAAAACTGTTTTTT; CDR3 protein: CASSLQGSNEKLFF
V gene: TRBV28; D gene: TRBD2; clone size: -; J gene: TRBJ2-7; CDR3 DNA: TGTGCCAGCAGCGGGGGGGCCCTCTACGAGCAGTACTTC; CDR3 protein: CASSGGALYEQYF
V gene: TRBV9; D gene: -; clone size: -; J gene: TRBJ1-4; CDR3 DNA: TGTGCCAGCAGCGTAGATTTGAGAACTAATGAAAAACTGTTTTTT; CDR3 protein: CASSVDLRTNEKLFF
V gene: TRBV6-1; D gene: -; clone size: -; J gene: TRBJ2-3; CDR3 DNA: TGTGCCAGCAGTGTGGACAGCCGAGATACGCAGTATTTT; CDR3 protein: CASSVDSRDTQYF
V gene: TRBV7-6; D gene: -; clone size: -; J gene: TRBJ2-1; CDR3 DNA: TGTGCCAGCAGCGTCGGGTCGGGGAAAAACTACAATGAGCAGTTCTTC; CDR3 protein: CASSVGSGKNYNEQFF
V gene: TRBV7-7; D gene: -; clone size: -; J gene: TRBJ2-2; CDR3 DNA: TGTGCCAGCAGCTTTTCCAGGACCGGGGAGCTGTTTTTT; CDR3 protein: CASSFSRTGELFF
V gene: TRBV19; D gene: -; clone size: -; J gene: TRBJ1-2; CDR3 DNA: TGTGCCAGTAGTACTTCGGGGTCTCGCGGCTACACCTTC; CDR3 protein: CASSTSGSRGYTF
V gene: TRBV6-1; D gene: -; clone size: -; J gene: TRBJ1-2; CDR3 DNA: TGTGCCAGCAGTGAAGGGGGCAGGGCCACCTATGGCTACACCTTC; CDR3 protein: CASSEGGRATYGYTF
V gene: TRBV4-1; D gene: -; clone size: -; J gene: TRBJ1-5; CDR3 DNA: TGCGCCAGCAGCCAAGACGTATACCAGCCCCAGCATTTT; CDR3 protein: CASSQDVYQPQHF
V gene: TRBV15; D gene: -; clone size: -; J gene: TRBJ2-7; CDR3 DNA: TGTGCCACCAGCAGTAGGGGGACATTGACCTACGAGCAGTACTTC; CDR3 protein: CATSSRGTLTYEQYF
V gene: TRBV5-1; D gene: -; clone size: -; J gene: TRBJ2-7; CDR3 DNA: TGCGCCAGCAGCTTGGCCGCCGGGACAACATACGAGCAGTACTTC; CDR3 protein: CASSLAAGTTYEQYF
V gene: TRBV5-1; D gene: -; clone size: -; J gene: TRBJ2-6; CDR3 DNA: TGCGCCAGCAAGGGCTCTGGGGCCAACGTCCTGACTTTC; CDR3 protein: CASKGSGANVLTF
V gene: TRBV5-4; D gene: TRBD2; clone size: -; J gene: TRBJ2-5; CDR3 DNA: TGTGCCAGCAGCTTCAGAACTAGCGGGAGAAACCAAGAGACCCAGTACTTC; CDR3 protein: CASSFRTSGRNQETQYF
V gene: TRBV5-1; D gene: -; clone size: -; J gene: TRBJ2-2; CDR3 DNA: TGCGCCAGCAGCTTGGTAGCAGGGTCGAACACCGGGGAGCTGTTTTTT; CDR3 protein: CASSLVAGSNTGELFF
V gene: TRBV7-2; D gene: -; clone size: -; J gene: TRBJ2-1; CDR3 DNA: TGTGCCAGCAGCTCCAGCGGCTACTCCTACAATGAGCAGTTCTTC; CDR3 protein: CASSSSGYSYNEQFF
V gene: TRBV11-2; D gene: -; clone size: -; J gene: TRBJ2-7; CDR3 DNA: TGTGCCAGCAGCTTAGGGCTGGGCGAGCAGTACTTC; CDR3 protein: CASSLGLGEQYF
V gene: TRBV6-1; D gene: -; clone size: -; J gene: TRBJ2-7; CDR3 DNA: TGTGCCAGCCGATATTACGAGCAGTACTTC; CDR3 protein: CASRYYEQYF
V gene: TRBV5-4; D gene: -; clone size: -; J gene: TRBJ2-6; CDR3 DNA: TGTGCCAGCAGCCTCCCTGCTGGGGCCAACGTCCTGACTTTC; CDR3 protein: CASSLPAGANVLTF
V gene: TRBV4-2; D gene: TRBD1; clone size: -; J gene: TRBJ1-1; CDR3 DNA: TGTGCCAGCAGCCTCTGGACAGGGGACACTGAAGCTTTCTTT; CDR3 protein: CASSLWTGDTEAFF
V gene: TRBV28; D gene: -; clone size: -; J gene: TRBJ1-2; CDR3 DNA: TGTGCCAGCAGTTTTGACGGAGCAAGTTGGGGCTACACCTTC; CDR3 protein: CASSFDGASWGYTF
V gene: TRBV7-2; D gene: -; clone size: once; J gene: TRBJ2-7; CDR3 DNA: TGTGCCAGCAGCTTAGAATCTAGCGCTGAGCAGTACTTC; CDR3 protein: CASSLESSAEQYF
V gene: TRBV18; D gene: TRBD1; clone size: -; J gene: TRBJ1-2; CDR3 DNA: TGTGCCAGCTCACCGGCCCGGGACAGGATCTATGGCTACACCTTC; CDR3 protein: CASSPARDRIYGYTF
V gene: TRBV29-1; D gene: -; clone size: -; J gene: TRBJ2-3; CDR3 DNA: TGCAGCTCTTCTCGGGGCCCCACAGATACGCAGTATTTT; CDR3 protein: CSSSRGPTDTQYF
V gene: TRBV5-1; D gene: -; clone size: -; J gene: TRBJ1-1; CDR3 DNA: TGCGCCAGCAGTCGAAAAGTGGGACAAACGAACACTGAAGCTTTCTTT; CDR3 protein: CASSRKVGQTNTEAFF
V gene: TRBV5-1; D gene: -; clone size: -; J gene: TRBJ2-1; CDR3 DNA: TGCGCCAGCAGCTTGGTTGAGGGGGGAGAGCAGTTCTTC; CDR3 protein: CASSLVEGGEQFF
V gene: TRBV7-2; D gene: -; clone size: -; J gene: TRBJ2-1; CDR3 DNA: TGTGCCAGCAGCTACCCCAATGAGCAGTTCTTC; CDR3 protein: CASSYPNEQFF
V gene: TRBV2; D gene: -; clone size: -; J gene: TRBJ1-6; CDR3 DNA: TGTGCCAGCAGCGGACAGAGTAGCTATAATTCACCCCTCCACTTT; CDR3 protein: CASSGQSSYNSPLHF
V gene: TRBV29-1; D gene: -; clone size: -; J gene: TRBJ2-1; CDR3 DNA: TGCAGCTACAGGACATCCTACAATGAGCAGTTCTTC; CDR3 protein: CSYRTSYNEQFF
V gene: TRBV6-5; D gene: -; clone size: -; J gene: TRBJ1-3; CDR3 DNA: TGTGCCACTAGAGCAGGGCATTCTGGAAACACCATATATTTT; CDR3 protein: CATRAGHSGNTIYF
V gene: TRBV30; D gene: -; clone size: few; J gene: TRBJ1-1; CDR3 DNA: TGTGCCTGGAAGTGGGGCCCCACTGAAGCTTTCTTT; CDR3 protein: CAWKWGPTEAFF